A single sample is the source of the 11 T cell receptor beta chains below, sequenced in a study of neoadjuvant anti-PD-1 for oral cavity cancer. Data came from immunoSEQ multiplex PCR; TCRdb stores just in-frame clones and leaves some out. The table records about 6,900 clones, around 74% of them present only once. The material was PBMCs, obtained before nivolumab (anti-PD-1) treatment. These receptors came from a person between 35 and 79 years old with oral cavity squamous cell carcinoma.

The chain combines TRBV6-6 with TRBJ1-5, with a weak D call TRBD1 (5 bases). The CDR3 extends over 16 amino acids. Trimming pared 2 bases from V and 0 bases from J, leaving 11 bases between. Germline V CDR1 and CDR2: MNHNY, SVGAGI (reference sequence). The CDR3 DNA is TGTGCCAGCAGTTACCCGACAGAGAATAGCAATCAGCCCCAGCATTTT. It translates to CASSYPTENSNQPQHF.

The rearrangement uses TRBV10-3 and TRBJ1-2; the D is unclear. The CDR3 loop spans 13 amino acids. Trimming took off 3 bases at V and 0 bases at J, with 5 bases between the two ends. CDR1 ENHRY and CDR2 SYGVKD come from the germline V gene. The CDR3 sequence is CAISDTANYGYTF. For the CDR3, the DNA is TGTGCCATCAGTGATACAGCTAACTATGGCTACACCTTC.

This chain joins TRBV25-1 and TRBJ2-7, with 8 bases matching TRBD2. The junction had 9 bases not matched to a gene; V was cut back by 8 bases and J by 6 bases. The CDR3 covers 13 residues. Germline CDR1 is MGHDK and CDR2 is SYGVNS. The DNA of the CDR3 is TGTGCCAGCCTGCTTTCGGGGGGGTCCGAGCAGTACTTC. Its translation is CASLLSGGSEQYF.

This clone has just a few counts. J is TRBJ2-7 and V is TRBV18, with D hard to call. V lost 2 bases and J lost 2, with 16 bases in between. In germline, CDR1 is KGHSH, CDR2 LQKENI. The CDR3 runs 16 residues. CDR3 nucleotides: TGTGCCAGCTCACCAGGGCGAGAGGACCCAACCTACGAGCAGTACTTC. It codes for CASSPGREDPTYEQYF.

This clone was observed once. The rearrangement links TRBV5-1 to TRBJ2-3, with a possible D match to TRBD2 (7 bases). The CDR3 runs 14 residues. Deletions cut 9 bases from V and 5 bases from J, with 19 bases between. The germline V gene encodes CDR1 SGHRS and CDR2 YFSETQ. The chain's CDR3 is CATQRGGSGDTQYF. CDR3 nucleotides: TGCGCCACCCAGAGGGGGGGCTCGGGAGATACGCAGTATTTT.

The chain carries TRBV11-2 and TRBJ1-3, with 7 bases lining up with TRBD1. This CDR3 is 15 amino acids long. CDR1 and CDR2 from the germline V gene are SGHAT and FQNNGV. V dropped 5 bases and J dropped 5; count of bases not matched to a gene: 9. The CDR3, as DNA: TGTGCCAGCAGCCCCGGGACAGTCTGGAGAAACACCATATATTTT. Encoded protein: CASSPGTVWRNTIYF.

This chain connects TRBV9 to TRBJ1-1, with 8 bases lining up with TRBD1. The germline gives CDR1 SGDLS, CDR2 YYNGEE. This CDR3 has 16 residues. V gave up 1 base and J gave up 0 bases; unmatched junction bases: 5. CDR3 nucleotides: TGTGCCAGCAGCGTACAGGGGACAGGTATGAACACTGAAGCTTTCTTT. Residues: CASSVQGTGMNTEAFF.

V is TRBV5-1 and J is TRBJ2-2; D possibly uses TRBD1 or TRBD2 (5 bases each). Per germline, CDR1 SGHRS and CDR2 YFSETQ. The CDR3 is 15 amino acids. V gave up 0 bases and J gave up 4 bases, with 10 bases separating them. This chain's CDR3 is CASSLGGRTTGELFF. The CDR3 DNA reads TGCGCCAGCAGCTTGGGGGGACGGACCACCGGGGAGCTGTTTTTT.

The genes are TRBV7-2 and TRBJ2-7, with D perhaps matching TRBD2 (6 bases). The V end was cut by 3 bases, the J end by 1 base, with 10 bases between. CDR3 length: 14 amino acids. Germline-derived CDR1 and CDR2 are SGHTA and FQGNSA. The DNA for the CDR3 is TGTGCCAGCAGCTTTAACGGGGGATCCTACGAGCAGTACTTC. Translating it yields CASSFNGGSYEQYF.

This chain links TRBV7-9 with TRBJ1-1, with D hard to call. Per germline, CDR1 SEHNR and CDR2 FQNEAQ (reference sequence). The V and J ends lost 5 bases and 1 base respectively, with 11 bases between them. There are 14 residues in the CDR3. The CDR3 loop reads CASSLQIENTEAFF. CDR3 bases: TGTGCCAGCAGCCTTCAGATCGAGAACACTGAAGCTTTCTTT.

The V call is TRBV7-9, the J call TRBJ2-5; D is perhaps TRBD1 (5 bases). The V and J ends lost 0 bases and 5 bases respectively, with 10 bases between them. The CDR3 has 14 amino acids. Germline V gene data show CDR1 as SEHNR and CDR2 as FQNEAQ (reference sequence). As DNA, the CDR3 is TGTGCCAGCAGCTTAGCGATGGGGCGGGAGACCCAGTACTTC. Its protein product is CASSLAMGRETQYF.